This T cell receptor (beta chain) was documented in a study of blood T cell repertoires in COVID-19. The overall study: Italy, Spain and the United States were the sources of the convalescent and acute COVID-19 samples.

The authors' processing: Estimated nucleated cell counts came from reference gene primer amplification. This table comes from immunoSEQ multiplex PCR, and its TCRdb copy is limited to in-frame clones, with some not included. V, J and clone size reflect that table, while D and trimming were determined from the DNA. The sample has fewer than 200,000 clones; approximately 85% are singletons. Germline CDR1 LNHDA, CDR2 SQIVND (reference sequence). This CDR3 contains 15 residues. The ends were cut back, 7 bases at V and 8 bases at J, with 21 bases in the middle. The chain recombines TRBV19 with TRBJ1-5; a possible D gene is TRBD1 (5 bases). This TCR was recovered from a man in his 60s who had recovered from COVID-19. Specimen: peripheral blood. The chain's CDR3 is CASTPGSVPGEPQHF. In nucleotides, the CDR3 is TGTGCCAGTACCCCAGGGTCGGTCCCTGGGGAGCCCCAGCATTTT.